This T cell receptor beta chain was recovered during a study of T cells in localized non-small cell lung cancer. Points from the study as a whole: Detection in adjacent lung was observed for a median approximately 52 of the top 100 tumor clones. The study sequenced only one region of the tumor. As a result, intratumor heterogeneity could not be excluded and remains possible. Tumor showed lower T cell clonality than uninvolved adjacent lung, where it was highest. Elevated blood T cell density was associated with longer overall survival.

Worth noting for this clone: The antigen is not known.

The CDR3 covers 15 residues. With 0 bases removed from V and 0 bases from J, the gap between germline ends came to 7 bases. CDR1 and CDR2 (germline): SGHKS, YYEKEE (reference sequence). The method was immunoSEQ multiplex PCR; TCRdb's version includes in-frame clones alone and lacks a portion of them. The repertoire holds about 57,000 clones, with approximately 93% as singletons. The receptor was derived from a man between 40 and 75 years old with stage I lung adenocarcinoma. The J gene is TRBJ1-5, the V gene TRBV5-5; D unresolved. Sequences were derived from peripheral blood, sampled before any cancer treatment. The CDR3, as DNA: TGTGCCAGCAGCTTGGGAGATTATAGCAATCAGCCCCAGCATTTT. Its translation: CASSLGDYSNQPQHF.